A single sample is the source of the 13 T cell receptor beta chains below, sequenced in a study of control samples from healthy donors and cancer patients. Sequencing used immunoSEQ multiplex PCR; TCRdb keeps in-frame clones, though not all of them. The profile shows over 75,000 clones, roughly 80% of them singletons. Input material: blood. The receptors were sampled from a young man in good health.

The table lists this clone with a count of one. The chain employs TRBV30 and TRBJ1-1; weak D call: TRBD1 (5 bases). Trimming cost V 5 bases and J 6 bases, with 10 bases left between them. The germline gives CDR1 GTSNPN, CDR2 SVGIG (reference sequence). This CDR3 contains 11 residues. The CDR3 DNA follows: TGTGCCTGGTCCCAGGGCCCTGAAGCTTTCTTT. This translates into CAWSQGPEAFF.

The CDR3 sequence is CATQTGETGVRHF. In DNA form, the CDR3 reads TGTGCCACTCAAACGGGGGAGACAGGGGTAAGGCATTTT. The chain links TRBV24-1 to TRBJ1-5; 8 positions agree with TRBD1. The V and J ends lost 10 bases and 15 bases, in that order; junction bases with no gene match: 16. CDR3 length equals 13 residues. The germline V gene encodes CDR1 KGHDR and CDR2 SFDVKD.

This chain uses TRBV11-1 with TRBJ2-5; 7 nucleotides match TRBD2. Losses at the gene ends were 5 bases for V and 7 bases for J; bases not matched to a gene: 10. Germline CDR1 is SGHAT and CDR2 is FQDESV (reference sequence). The CDR3 is 14 amino acids. The CDR3 reads CASSPQRGPGTQYF. Written as DNA, the CDR3 is TGTGCCAGCAGCCCCCAGCGGGGCCCGGGGACCCAGTACTTC.

The chain is built from TRBV5-1 and TRBJ2-5, with D unresolved. The CDR3 totals 18 residues. V was pared by 4 bases and J by 1 base, with 23 bases between. Germline values: CDR1 SGHRS, CDR2 YFSETQ. The CDR3 loop is CASSPGERAGAAQETQYF. CDR3 in DNA: TGCGCCAGCAGCCCTGGCGAAAGGGCAGGAGCCGCCCAAGAGACCCAGTACTTC.

V usage is TRBV5-1 and J usage is TRBJ2-2; weak D call: TRBD1 (5 bases). Trimming took off 2 bases at V and 0 bases at J, with 8 bases between the two ends. CDR1 SGHRS and CDR2 YFSETQ come from the germline V gene. This CDR3 region has 15 residues. CDR3: CASSFQGPNTGELFF. CDR3 bases: TGCGCCAGCAGCTTCCAGGGCCCGAACACCGGGGAGCTGTTTTTT.

This clone has just a few counts. This rearrangement joins TRBV2 to TRBJ2-1, with 7 positions matching TRBD2. CDR1 SNHLY and CDR2 FYNNEI come from the germline V gene. V gave up 9 bases and J gave up 7 bases; unmatched junction bases: 12. There are 14 residues in the CDR3. The CDR3 is CASGESGGVNEQFF. CDR3 nucleotide sequence: TGTGCCAGTGGGGAATCGGGGGGTGTTAATGAGCAGTTCTTC.

There are a few counts of this clone. This chain uses TRBV5-5 with TRBJ2-7, with TRBD2 matching over 12 bases. The CDR3 has 18 amino acids. V gave up 4 bases and J gave up 0 bases; unmatched junction bases: 11. Germline V gene data show CDR1 as SGHKS and CDR2 as YYEKEE (reference sequence). In DNA form, the CDR3 reads TGTGCCAGCAGCCGCAAACCGACTAGCGGGGGCCCCTCCTACGAGCAGTACTTC. The encoded protein is CASSRKPTSGGPSYEQYF.

The rearrangement uses TRBV6-5 and TRBJ1-2; the D gene is possibly TRBD1 (5 bases). This CDR3 has 14 residues. V dropped 0 bases and J dropped 2 bases, with 7 bases sitting between them. Germline CDR1 and CDR2: MNHEY and SVGAGI. CDR3 in amino acids: CASSYSGHNYGYTF. The CDR3 DNA is TGTGCCAGCAGTTACTCAGGACACAACTATGGCTACACCTTC.

The CDR3 coding sequence is TGTGCCAGCAGCCAAGAGGGAGGGCATGAGACCCAGTACTTC. It is translated as CASSQEGGHETQYF. The J gene is TRBJ2-5, the V gene TRBV3-1 (or the pseudogene TRBV3-2); 7 bases fit TRBD2. With V trimmed by 0 bases and J by 5 bases, 3 bases remained unmatched. There are 14 residues in the CDR3. Germline V gene sequence: CDR1 LGHDT, CDR2 YNNKEL (reference sequence).

This chain connects TRBV2 to TRBJ1-1, with D perhaps matching TRBD1 (6 bases). V was clipped by 7 bases and J by 2 bases, with 23 bases between them. There are 17 residues in the CDR3. CDR1 and CDR2 (germline): SNHLY, FYNNEI. CDR3 sequence (DNA): TGTGCCAGCAATATGGGGACGACAGGTCGAATCAACACTGAAGCTTTCTTT. Protein sequence: CASNMGTTGRINTEAFF.

A word on this clone: Other DNA sequences within the sample encode an identical CDR3. The rearrangement links TRBV5-4 to TRBJ1-1, with D uncertain. V shed 4 bases and J shed 2 bases, with 18 bases lying between them. Germline values: CDR1 SGHNT, CDR2 YYREEE (reference sequence). This CDR3 has 16 amino acids. CDR3 in amino acids: CASSDQGRTINTEAFF. DNA for the CDR3: TGTGCCAGCAGCGACCAAGGACGGACTATCAACACTGAAGCTTTCTTT.

This chain connects TRBV18 to TRBJ1-2; TRBD1 matches at 8 bases. Germline loops: CDR1 KGHSH, CDR2 LQKENI. Trimming cost V 5 bases and J 4 bases; bases outside gene matches: 9. The CDR3 consists of 15 residues. CDR3 sequence reads: CASSIPTGDGYGYTF. The CDR3 nucleotides read TGTGCCAGCTCAATCCCGACAGGGGATGGCTATGGCTACACCTTC.

This clone is judged medium-sized. This chain links TRBV4-2 with TRBJ1-2; tentatively, D is TRBD1 (6 bases). The CDR3 consists of 14 residues. Germline CDR1 is LGHNA and CDR2 is YNFKEQ. The V end lost 4 bases, the J end lost 8 bases, and 17 bases lay between the germline ends. The DNA for the CDR3 is TGTGCCAGCAGCCCAGGTTTACAGGGAGGAGGCTACACCTTC. Protein sequence: CASSPGLQGGGYTF.